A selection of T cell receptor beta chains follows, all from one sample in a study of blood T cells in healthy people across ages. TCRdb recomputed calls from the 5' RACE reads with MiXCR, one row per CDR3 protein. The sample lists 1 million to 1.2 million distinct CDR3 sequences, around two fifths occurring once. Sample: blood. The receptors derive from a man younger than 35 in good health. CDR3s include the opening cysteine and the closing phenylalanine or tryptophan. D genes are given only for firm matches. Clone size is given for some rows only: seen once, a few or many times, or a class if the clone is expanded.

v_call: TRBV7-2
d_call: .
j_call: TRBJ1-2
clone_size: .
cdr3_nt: TGTGCCAGCAGCTTAGAAAGGTCCCCCTACACCTTC
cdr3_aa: CASSLERSPYTF

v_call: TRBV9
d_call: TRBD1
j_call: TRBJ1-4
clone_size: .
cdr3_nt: TGTGCCAGCAGCGGTCGCAACCGGGACAGAGGAAATGAAAAACTGTTTTTT
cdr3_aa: CASSGRNRDRGNEKLFF

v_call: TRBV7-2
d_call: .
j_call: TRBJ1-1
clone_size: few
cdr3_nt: TGTGCCAGCAGCTTAGTATCAGGGAGCACTGAAGCTTTCTTT
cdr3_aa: CASSLVSGSTEAFF

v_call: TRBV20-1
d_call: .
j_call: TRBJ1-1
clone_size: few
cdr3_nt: TGCAGTGCTAGAGATGGGGGTCGGGCCTTGGCTGAAGCTTTCTTT
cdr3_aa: CSARDGGRALAEAFF

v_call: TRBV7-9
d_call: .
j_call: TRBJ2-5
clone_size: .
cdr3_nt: TGTGCCAGCAGCGCCGGTCGGATCCAAGAGACCCAGTACTTC
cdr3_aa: CASSAGRIQETQYF

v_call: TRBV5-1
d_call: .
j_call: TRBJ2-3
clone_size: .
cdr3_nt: TGCGCCAGCAGCTTGCCTGCGGGGGCCCTGGATACGCAGTATTTT
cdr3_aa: CASSLPAGALDTQYF

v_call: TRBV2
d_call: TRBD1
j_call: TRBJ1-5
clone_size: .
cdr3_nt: TGTGCCAGCAGTTCTGGGACAGGGATAGGCAATCAGCCCCAGCATTTT
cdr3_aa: CASSSGTGIGNQPQHF

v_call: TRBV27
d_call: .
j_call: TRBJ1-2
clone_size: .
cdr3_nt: TGTGCCAGCAGCCGGACCTACGAGAACTATGGCTACACCTTC
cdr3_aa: CASSRTYENYGYTF

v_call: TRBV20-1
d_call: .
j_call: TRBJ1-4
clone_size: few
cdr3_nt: TGCAGTGCTTTCGACAAGACCTCTCAGGGTGAAAAACTGTTTTTT
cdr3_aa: CSAFDKTSQGEKLFF

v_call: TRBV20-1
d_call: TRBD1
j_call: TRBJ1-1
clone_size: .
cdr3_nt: TGCAGTGCTGGACAGGCAGGGGTGAACACTGAAGCTTTCTTT
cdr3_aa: CSAGQAGVNTEAFF

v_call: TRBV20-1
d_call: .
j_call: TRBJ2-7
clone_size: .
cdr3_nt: TGCAGTGCTAGAGATCTCGGGCGGGCGTCCTACGAGCAGTACTTC
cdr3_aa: CSARDLGRASYEQYF

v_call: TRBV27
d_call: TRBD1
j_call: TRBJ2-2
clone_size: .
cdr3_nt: TGTGCCAGCAGGCCTAACAGGGGTGGCCCGAACACCGGGGAGCTGTTTTTT
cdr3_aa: CASRPNRGGPNTGELFF

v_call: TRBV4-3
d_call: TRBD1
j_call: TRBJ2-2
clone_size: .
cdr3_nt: TGCGCCAGCAAAACCCCCAGGGGGCTTTCCGGGGAGCTGTTTTTT
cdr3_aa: CASKTPRGLSGELFF

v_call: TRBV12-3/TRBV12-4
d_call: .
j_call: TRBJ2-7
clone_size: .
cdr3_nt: TGTGCCAGCAGCAGAGGCGGCGAGCAGTACTTC
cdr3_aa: CASSRGGEQYF

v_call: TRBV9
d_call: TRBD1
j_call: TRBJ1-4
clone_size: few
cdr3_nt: TGTGCCAGCAGCGCCCGGGACAGGGGATTCGGGGAAAAACTGTTTTTT
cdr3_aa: CASSARDRGFGEKLFF

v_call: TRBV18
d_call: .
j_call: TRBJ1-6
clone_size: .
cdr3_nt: TGTGCCAGCTCCCGGATAGGAGACAGAAATTCACCCCTCCACTTT
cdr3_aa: CASSRIGDRNSPLHF

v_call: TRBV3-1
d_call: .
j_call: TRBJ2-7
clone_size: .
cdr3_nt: TGTGCCAGCAGCCCCCACCCGATGAGCTCCTACGAGCAGTACTTC
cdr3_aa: CASSPHPMSSYEQYF

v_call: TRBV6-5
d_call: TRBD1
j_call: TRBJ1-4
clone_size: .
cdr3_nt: TGTGCCAGCAGTTACAAGAGTCAGGGGGCCCGTAATGAAAAACTGTTTTTT
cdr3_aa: CASSYKSQGARNEKLFF

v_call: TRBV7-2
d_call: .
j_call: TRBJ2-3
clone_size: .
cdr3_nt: TGTGCCAGCAGCCGCGGAGGGGGAGACACAGATACGCAGTATTTT
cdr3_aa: CASSRGGGDTDTQYF

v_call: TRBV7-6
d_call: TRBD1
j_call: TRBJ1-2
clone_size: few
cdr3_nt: TGTGCCAGCAGCTTATCCGGGACAGGAGGCTACACCTTC
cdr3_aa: CASSLSGTGGYTF

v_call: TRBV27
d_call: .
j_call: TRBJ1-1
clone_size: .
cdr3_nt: TGTGCCAGCAGTTTATCCGGGAGGATTGAAGCTTTCTTT
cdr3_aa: CASSLSGRIEAFF

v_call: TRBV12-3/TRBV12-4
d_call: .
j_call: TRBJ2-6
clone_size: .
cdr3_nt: TGTGCCAGCAGTTGGAGGCGCTCTGGGGCCAACGTCCTGACTTTC
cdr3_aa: CASSWRRSGANVLTF

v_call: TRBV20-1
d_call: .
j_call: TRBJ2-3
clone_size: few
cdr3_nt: TGCAGTGCTAGCCCCTCCTCTGGCACAGATACGCAGTATTTT
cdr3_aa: CSASPSSGTDTQYF

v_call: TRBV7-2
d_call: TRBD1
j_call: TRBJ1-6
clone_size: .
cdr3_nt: TGTGCCAGCAGCTTACGACAGGGATTAGTTAATTCACCCCTCCACTTT
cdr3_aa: CASSLRQGLVNSPLHF

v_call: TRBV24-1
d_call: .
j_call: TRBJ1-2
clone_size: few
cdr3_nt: TGTGCCACCAGTTCCGGGACGGACTATGGCTACACCTTC
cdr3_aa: CATSSGTDYGYTF

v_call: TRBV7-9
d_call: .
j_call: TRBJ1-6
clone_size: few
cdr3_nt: TGTGCCAGCAGCTTCGGGAAAGGGGTCTATAATTCACCCCTCCACTTT
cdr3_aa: CASSFGKGVYNSPLHF

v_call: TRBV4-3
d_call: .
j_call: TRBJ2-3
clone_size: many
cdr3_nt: TGCGCCAGCAGCCAAGAGCTCACAGATACGCAGTATTTT
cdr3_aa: CASSQELTDTQYF

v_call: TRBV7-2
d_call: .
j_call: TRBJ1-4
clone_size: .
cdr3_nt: TGTGCCAGCAGCCATGGGGTCGTTAATGAAAAACTGTTTTTT
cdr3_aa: CASSHGVVNEKLFF

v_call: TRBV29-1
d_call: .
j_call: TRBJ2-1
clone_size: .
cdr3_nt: TGCAGCTTTCAAATTGGCAATGAGCAGTTCTTC
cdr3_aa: CSFQIGNEQFF

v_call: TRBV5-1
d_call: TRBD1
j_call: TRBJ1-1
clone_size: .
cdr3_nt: TGCGCCAGCAGCTTACGGGACAGGGGGCTTACTGAAGCTTTCTTT
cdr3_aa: CASSLRDRGLTEAFF

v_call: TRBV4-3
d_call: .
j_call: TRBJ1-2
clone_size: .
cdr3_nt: TGCGCCAGCAGCCAAGGGGGTACTTTTGGAGGTGGCTACACCTTC
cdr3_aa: CASSQGGTFGGGYTF

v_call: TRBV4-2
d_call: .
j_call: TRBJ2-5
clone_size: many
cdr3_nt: TGTGCCAGCAGCCAAGAACGGGAGACCCAGTACTTC
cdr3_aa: CASSQERETQYF

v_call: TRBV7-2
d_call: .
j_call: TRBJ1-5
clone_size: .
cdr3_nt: TGTGCCAGCAACCCATCGAGCAATCAGCCCCAGCATTTT
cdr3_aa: CASNPSSNQPQHF

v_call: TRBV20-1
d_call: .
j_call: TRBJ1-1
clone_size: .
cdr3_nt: TGCAGTGCCCGTAAGCAGGGCGTAGGCACTGAAGCTTTCTTT
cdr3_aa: CSARKQGVGTEAFF

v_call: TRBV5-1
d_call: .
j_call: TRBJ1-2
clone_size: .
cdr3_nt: TGCGCCAGCAGCTTGGCAACAGGGAACTATGGCTACACCTTC
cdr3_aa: CASSLATGNYGYTF

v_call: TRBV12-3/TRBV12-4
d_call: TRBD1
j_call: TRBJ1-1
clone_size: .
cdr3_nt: TGTGCCAGCAGTTTGGGAGGGGGCTATCGCGGTGAAGCTTTCTTT
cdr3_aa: CASSLGGGYRGEAFF

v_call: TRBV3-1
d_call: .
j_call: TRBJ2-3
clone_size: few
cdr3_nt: TGTGCCAGCAGCCTAGGGGAAGGACTTTCGACAGATACGCAGTATTTT
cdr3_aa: CASSLGEGLSTDTQYF